This T cell receptor (beta chain) is from a study of T cells after yellow fever vaccination. Conversion of TCR transcripts into cDNA relied on 5'RACE template switching, which added a universal primer site and UMIs. Each CDR3 protein is one row after TCRdb ran MiXCR on the 5' RACE reads. In the table there are about 320,000 distinct CDR3 sequences, approximately 4.3% of which are singletons. The germline V gene encodes CDR1 LGHDT and CDR2 YNNKEL (reference sequence). The J segment lost 8 bases and the V segment lost 3 bases, leaving 18 bases of the junction unmatched. The CDR3 extends over 17 amino acids.

This TCR was sampled from a man aged 18-30 years who received the YFV17D yellow fever vaccine. The material was PBMCs, obtained 15 days after the yellow fever booster vaccination. The chain combines TRBV3-1 with TRBJ1-2; 7 bases align to TRBD1. CDR3 DNA: TGTGCCAGCAGCCAGCTACCCGGGACAGCAAAAAGGAGGGGCTACACCTTC. Translating it yields CASSQLPGTAKRRGYTF. Full variable domain (remainder filled in from reference TRBV3-1 and TRBJ1-2): DTAVSQTPKYLVTQMGNDKSIKCEQNLGHDTMYWYKQDSKKFLKIMFSYNNKELIINETVPNRFSPKSPDKAHLNLHINSLELGDSAVYFCASSQLPGTAKRRGYTFGSGTRLTVV.